The sequence of this TCR beta chain was determined in a study of blood T cell repertoires in COVID-19. The wider study: Samples came from the United States, Italy and Spain, spanning acute and convalescent COVID-19. T cells, B-cell-depleted T cells, or PBMCs provided the cDNA or gDNA that served as material.

Libraries were prepared by immunoSEQ multiplex PCR; TCRdb keeps only in-frame clonotypes and omits some of them. The sample holds 130,000 to 150,000 clones, 75% to 90% seen once. Patients of the Seattle cohort, enrolled during active infection, were followed longitudinally. CDR1 and CDR2 from the germline V gene are MNHEY and SVGAGI. J was trimmed by 4 bases and V by 4 bases; bases with no gene match: 7. The CDR3 extends over 15 amino acids. J is TRBJ1-3 and V is TRBV6-5, with 7 bases identical to TRBD1. The sequence came from a man younger than 30 with COVID-19, enrolled during active disease. Sequenced material: peripheral blood. In nucleotides, the CDR3 is TGTGCCAGCAGTTTACAGGGGACGTCCGGAAACACCATATATTTT. This sequence encodes CASSLQGTSGNTIYF.